These T cell receptor beta chains were read from a single sample in a study of blood T cell repertoires in COVID-19. The data were produced by immunoSEQ multiplex PCR, yet TCRdb's version contains in-frame clones alone and is incomplete. Among over 45,000 clones listed, approximately 88% were seen once. Sequenced material: peripheral blood. These receptors were collected from a man in his sixties or seventies with acute or convalescent COVID-19. Each CDR3 is given without its conserved first and last residue. A D gene is named only where the DNA matches it firmly.

v_gene	j_gene	d_gene	CDR3aa
TRBV6-6	TRBJ1-4	TRBD1	ASRPQGGNEKLF
TRBV30	TRBJ1-4	-	AWTRGSGKLF
TRBV19	TRBJ1-4	TRBD1	ASRTGGREKLF
TRBV7-2	TRBJ2-3	TRBD1	ASSLRSSGQGISDTQY
TRBV19	TRBJ1-5	-	ASSIVVGFGNQPQH
TRBV18	TRBJ2-1	TRBD1	ASSPGQPSYNEQF
TRBV7-9	TRBJ1-2	TRBD1	ASSVGQEGYGYT
TRBV7-2	TRBJ2-3	TRBD2	ASSTHLRLAGTDTQY
TRBV29-1	TRBJ2-1	-	SGQIPYNEQF
TRBV6-2/TRBV6-3	TRBJ1-1	-	ASSYSGLTGAF
TRBV4-3	TRBJ2-1	-	ASSQAPADPGIDEQF
TRBV7-2	TRBJ2-3	-	ASRDTRGWTDTQY
TRBV21-1	TRBJ1-5	-	ASSIGVQGARGQPQH
TRBV6-2/TRBV6-3	TRBJ1-1	-	ATSAVMNTEAF
TRBV5-1	TRBJ2-2	-	ASSLYSSDTGELF
TRBV5-5	TRBJ1-5	-	ASSFGYSNQPQH
TRBV12-3/TRBV12-4	TRBJ1-6	-	ASSLQGNSPLH
TRBV30	TRBJ1-2	TRBD1	AWSPTGTGGGYT
TRBV6-5	TRBJ1-1	-	ASSYSSWGDTEAF
TRBV5-4	TRBJ1-4	-	ASSLDSGNEKLF
TRBV7-8	TRBJ1-5	TRBD1	ASSFNRGDQPQH
TRBV28	TRBJ1-6	TRBD1	ASSIDRASYNSPLH
TRBV18	TRBJ1-1	-	ASSPIGTRVSAF
TRBV7-2	TRBJ1-1	-	ASSAAVYTEAF
TRBV6-5	TRBJ1-1	-	ASTVEGRAEAF
TRBV10-3	TRBJ2-3	TRBD1	AISESTGSDTQY
TRBV14	TRBJ2-3	-	ASSQGRDTQY
TRBV5-5	TRBJ2-5	TRBD2	ASSSGLAGGPSQETQY
TRBV11-2	TRBJ2-1	-	ASSRKTGSIYNEQF
TRBV30	TRBJ2-6	-	ANSLRQAIGANVLT
TRBV6-5	TRBJ1-6	TRBD1	ASMDRAPSPSPLH
TRBV30	TRBJ2-5	-	AWSNRGAKRETQY
TRBV27	TRBJ2-1	-	ASSSPTGKVGEQF
TRBV4-3	TRBJ1-5	-	ASSQDYRQPQH
TRBV10-2	TRBJ2-5	TRBD2	ASRGLAGGETQY
TRBV5-6	TRBJ2-2	-	ASSPSQGWDTGELF
TRBV29-1	TRBJ1-1	-	SGSLGEAF
TRBV28	TRBJ2-7	-	ASSPGQSVKY
TRBV5-6	TRBJ1-1	-	ASSLVLSGEAF
TRBV19	TRBJ1-5	TRBD1	ASSKRTGMGRIINQPQH
TRBV11-2	TRBJ1-5	TRBD1	ASSEDRDSNQPQH
TRBV5-1	TRBJ1-6	TRBD1	ASSWDGTGDNSPLH
TRBV4-1	TRBJ2-1	TRBD2	ASSQSRLAGAYNEQF
TRBV5-6	TRBJ2-1	TRBD1	ASSFRTGGHEQF
TRBV6-5	TRBJ1-1	-	ASSRLGQVNTEAF
TRBV27	TRBJ2-3	-	ASSLTRRADTQY
TRBV11-2	TRBJ1-4	-	ASSLVGAGNEKLF
TRBV30	TRBJ1-6	-	AWSRGSRNSPLH
TRBV18	TRBJ2-1	-	ASSLWRGYNEQF
TRBV10-3	TRBJ1-6	-	AISESAGSNYNSPLH